This passage covers 21 T cell receptor beta chains from one sample sequenced in a study of blood T cell repertoires in COVID-19. The protocol was immunoSEQ multiplex PCR, while the TCRdb copy is restricted to in-frame clones and leaves out a portion. The data hold 250,000 or so clones, with approximately 82% observed a single time. The sequenced material came from peripheral blood. Receptors were obtained from a woman of 80 years or more with acute or convalescent COVID-19.

The V gene is TRBV6-1, the J gene TRBJ1-4, with 9 positions matching TRBD1. This CDR3 has 15 residues. Germline trimming cut 3 bases from V and 5 bases from J; bases unmatched to any gene: 4. Germline assignment: CDR1 MNHNS and CDR2 SASEGT. CDR3 region: CASSDAGTGNEKLFF. The CDR3, as DNA: TGTGCCAGCAGTGACGCCGGGACAGGGAATGAAAAACTGTTTTTT.

CDR3 in DNA: TGTGCCAGCAGAGGAACGCAGGGGGTAGGCAATCAGCCCCAGCATTTT. Translating it yields CASRGTQGVGNQPQHF. The chain links TRBV28 to TRBJ1-5; 7 bases agree with TRBD1. In germline, CDR1 is MDHEN, CDR2 SYDVKM. Unmatched junction bases numbered 10, after V lost 6 bases and J lost 2 bases. The CDR3 contains 16 residues.

J is TRBJ1-4 and V is TRBV19; 7 nucleotides match TRBD1. Losses at the gene ends were 6 bases for V and 4 bases for J; bases not matched to a gene: 11. The germline CDR1 and CDR2 sequences are LNHDA and SQIVND (reference sequence). CDR3 length: 16 amino acids. The CDR3 coding sequence is TGTGCCAGTAGAGGCGCACCGGGACAGATTAATGAAAAACTGTTTTTT. Encoded protein: CASRGAPGQINEKLFF.

The V and J genes are TRBV5-4 and TRBJ2-7, with D possibly TRBD1 on 5 matching bases. The CDR3 spans 15 residues. V lost 4 bases and J 2 bases, leaving 16 bases between the germline ends. Germline V CDR1 and CDR2: SGHNT, YYREEE (reference sequence). This CDR3 reads CASSPDSFRTYEQYF. The DNA of the CDR3 is TGTGCCAGCAGCCCCGACAGCTTCAGAACCTACGAGCAGTACTTC.

The chain has TRBV7-9 and TRBJ2-7, with 14 bases matching TRBD2. The CDR3 is 16 amino acids. Trimming took 6 bases from V and 4 from J; bases not matched to a gene: 8. CDR1 and CDR2 (germline): SEHNR, FQNEAQ (reference sequence). The DNA of the CDR3 is TGTGCCAGCAGTATCGGGACTAGCGGGGGTCTATACGAGCAGTACTTC. This sequence encodes CASSIGTSGGLYEQYF.

The DNA of the CDR3 is TGTGCCAGCAGTACAAACGGACAGGGTCGTGGCTACACCTTC. Translating it yields CASSTNGQGRGYTF. This chain joins TRBV6-5 and TRBJ1-2; 8 bases match TRBD1. V lost 5 bases and J lost 7; bases outside the gene matches: 9. The V gene's germline CDR1 is MNHEY and CDR2 SVGAGI. CDR3 length: 14 residues.

This clone was seen a few times. This chain connects TRBV12-3 or TRBV12-4 to TRBJ1-2, with D uncertain. The V end lost 4 bases, the J end lost 3 bases, and 6 bases lay between the germline ends. This CDR3 region has 12 residues. The CDR3 coding sequence is TGTGCCAGCAGTTCCGGAGACTATGGCTACACCTTC. This gives the protein CASSSGDYGYTF.

The CDR3: CASSPGQIKGNTIYF. CDR3 bases: TGTGCCAGCAGCCCTGGACAGATAAAGGGGAACACCATATATTTT. This chain joins TRBV28 and TRBJ1-3; D perhaps matches TRBD1 (6 bases). Trimming took 6 bases from V and 7 from J, leaving 19 bases between them. In germline, CDR1 is MDHEN, CDR2 SYDVKM. The CDR3 spans 15 residues.

The chain carries TRBV18 and TRBJ2-1; TRBD2 matches at 7 bases. V lost 3 bases to trimming and J lost 2 bases; unmatched junction nucleotides: 10. Germline V gene lookup returns CDR1 KGHSH and CDR2 LQKENI. The CDR3 loop spans 17 amino acids. Here the CDR3 reads CASSPESGLGAYNEQFF. In DNA, the CDR3 is TGTGCCAGCTCACCCGAATCAGGACTAGGCGCCTACAATGAGCAGTTCTTC.

This clone was detected a few times. This rearrangement joins TRBV7-2 to TRBJ1-5; maybe TRBD1 (6 bases). The ends were cut back, 3 bases at V and 0 bases at J, with 9 bases in the middle. Germline V CDR1 and CDR2: SGHTA, FQGNSA. The CDR3 runs 15 residues. The CDR3: CASSFYRDSNQPQHF. CDR3 nucleotides: TGTGCCAGCAGCTTCTACAGGGATAGCAATCAGCCCCAGCATTTT.

The V and J genes are TRBV7-9 and TRBJ1-3; D unresolved. CDR1 and CDR2 (germline): SEHNR, FQNEAQ (reference sequence). CDR3 length: 10 amino acids. Trimming shortened V by 10 bases and J by 7 bases, and 8 bases separated the two germline ends. The CDR3 bases are TGTGCCACGTCCGGGAACACCATATATTTT. It yields the protein CATSGNTIYF. Filled out from reference TRBV7-9 and TRBJ1-3, the complete variable domain reads DTGVSQNPRHKITKRGQNVTFRCDPISEHNRLYWYRQTLGQGPEFLTYFQNEAQLEKSRLLSDRFSAERPKGSFSTLEIQRTEQGDSAMYLCATSGNTIYFGEGSWLTVV.

A few counts support this clone. The chain uses TRBV3-1 (or the pseudogene TRBV3-2) and TRBJ2-1; 7 nucleotides agree with TRBD1. The CDR3 is made up of 16 amino acids. In germline, CDR1 is LGHDT, CDR2 YNNKEL (reference sequence). With V trimmed by 0 bases and J by 5 bases, 7 bases remained unmatched. Here the CDR3 reads CASSQDRQGPHNEQFF. The CDR3 nucleotides read TGTGCCAGCAGCCAAGATCGACAGGGTCCCCACAATGAGCAGTTCTTC.

The rearrangement uses TRBV7-6 and TRBJ2-1; 9 nucleotides agree with TRBD2. Germline V gene lookup returns CDR1 SGHVS and CDR2 FNYEAQ. The CDR3 loop spans 15 amino acids. V shed 5 bases and J 4 bases; nucleotides not matched to a gene: 6. CDR3 bases: TGTGCCAGCAGCAGACTAGCGGCTTCATACAATGAGCAGTTCTTC. Translated, it gives CASSRLAASYNEQFF.

This chain connects TRBV11-2 to TRBJ2-5; a weak D match, TRBD1 (5 bases). The CDR3 sequence is 14 residues long. Germline loops: CDR1 SGHAT, CDR2 FQNNGV. Trimming shortened V by 6 bases and J by 1 base, and 12 bases separated the two germline ends. In DNA, the CDR3 is TGTGCCAGCAGAAGGGGCAGGGCCCAAGAGACCCAGTACTTC. Residues: CASRRGRAQETQYF.

The rearrangement links TRBV7-3 to TRBJ1-2, with a weak D call TRBD1 (6 bases). The CDR3 is 15 amino acids. Germline V gene data show CDR1 as SGHTA and CDR2 as FQGTGA. The germline V and J ends were trimmed by 1 base and 3 bases, with 12 bases remaining between them. The CDR3 DNA follows: TGTGCCAGCAGCTTAAGCCGCAGGGGTGACTATGGCTACACCTTC. This sequence encodes CASSLSRRGDYGYTF.

This clone was seen a few times. The DNA is left out, because the CDR3 cannot be placed on it with certainty; the CDR3 is given as TCRdb lists it. The chain carries TRBV12-3 or TRBV12-4 and TRBJ2-1; TRBD1 is taken as the D call from the table, unchecked against the DNA. The CDR3 comprises 13 residues, both ends counted. CDR3 sequence: CASSTSQGSEQFF.

The rearrangement uses TRBV18 and TRBJ1-4; D remains ambiguous. Germline lookup yields CDR1 KGHSH and CDR2 LQKENI. V lost 2 bases and J lost 5, with 12 bases in between. This CDR3 is 15 amino acids long. Here the CDR3 reads CASSPARVGNEKLFF. The CDR3 DNA is TGTGCCAGCTCACCAGCCCGGGTTGGGAATGAAAAACTGTTTTTT.

The rearrangement links TRBV5-1 to TRBJ2-2; D is perhaps TRBD2 (5 bases). Trimming removed 6 bases at V and 3 bases at J, with 21 bases between. Germline CDR1 SGHRS, CDR2 YFSETQ. CDR3 length: 17 residues. The CDR3 DNA follows: TGCGCCAGCAAAGAAGACCCTGGTGGAGGTGACACCGGGGAGCTGTTTTTT. Its translation is CASKEDPGGGDTGELFF.

CDR3 in amino acids: CASSTVTGGDGYTF. In DNA, the CDR3 is TGTGCCAGTAGTACCGTAACAGGGGGCGATGGCTACACCTTC. The chain carries TRBV19 and TRBJ1-2, with TRBD1 identical over 9 bases. The trim removed 4 bases at V and 6 bases at J, leaving 6 bases unmatched. Germline V gene lookup returns CDR1 LNHDA and CDR2 SQIVND (reference sequence). The CDR3 extends over 14 amino acids.

This clone was seen a few times. The chain has TRBV19 and TRBJ1-4; D call uncertain. Looked up from germline, CDR1 is LNHDA and CDR2 is SQIVND (reference sequence). The CDR3 is 15 residues long. With 4 bases removed from V and 6 bases from J, the gap between germline ends came to 15 bases. The CDR3 nucleotides are TGTGCCAGTAGTAAGCGGGCCCGCCGGGATGAAAAACTGTTTTTT. Protein product: CASSKRARRDEKLFF.

The J gene is TRBJ1-1, the V gene TRBV19, with 7 nucleotides matching TRBD1. Germline values: CDR1 LNHDA, CDR2 SQIVND (reference sequence). The CDR3 length is 13 residues. Losses at the gene ends were 5 bases for V and 10 bases for J; bases not matched to a gene: 10. CDR3 region: CASSLRQGSGAFF. Here the CDR3 DNA reads TGTGCCAGTAGTCTCAGACAGGGCAGCGGAGCTTTCTTT.